The T cell receptor beta chain described here comes from a study of shared clonotypes between healthy human individuals. The overall study: Researchers assigned three CD4 naive, three CD4 memory, two CD8 naive and one CD8 memory plate to each donor. The study, taken as a whole, reports: Shared clonotypes across all four donors exceeded non-shared ones in generation probability. Even with large depth, rarefaction showed that sorted-subset sequencing was incomplete.

Authors' data handling: ImmunoSEQ supplied junction-only sequences lacking quality scores, so filtering was different. The table came from immunoSEQ multiplex PCR; TCRdb's copy has only in-frame clones and leaves some out. V and J calls and clone size come straight from that table; D and trimming were deduced from the DNA. Found here are about 1.5 million clones, 96% of them singletons; the top ten hold roughly 1.1%. Details on this clone: Its antigen is undetermined.

Per the germline V gene, CDR1 is MNHEY and CDR2 is SMNVEV (reference sequence). V was pared by 5 bases and J by 0 bases, with 13 bases between. The CDR3 is made up of 15 amino acids. Material: naive CD4+ T cells sorted from blood. Subset denoted: CD45RA+ positively selected. The TCR originated in a man in his thirties or forties in good health. The J gene is TRBJ1-1, the V gene TRBV27; D ambiguous. This CDR3 is CASSPWASMNTEAFF. The CDR3 DNA follows: TGTGCCAGCAGTCCTTGGGCTTCAATGAACACTGAAGCTTTCTTT.